These 7 T cell receptor beta chains share one sample of origin, sequenced in a study of T cells after yellow fever vaccination. TCRdb redid the calling of the 5' RACE reads with MiXCR, one entry per CDR3 protein. This table holds more than 110,000 distinct CDR3 sequences, about 7% found once. This specimen consisted of CD4+ T cells sorted from PBMCs, obtained 10 days after the yellow fever booster vaccination. Every receptor here comes from a man aged 30-40 years who received the YFV17D yellow fever vaccine.

This clonotype was counted at least ten times. This rearrangement joins TRBV20-1 to TRBJ2-1, with D unclear. Per germline, CDR1 DFQATT and CDR2 SNEGSKA (reference sequence). CDR3 length: 13 residues. The CDR3 sequence: CSTPTTAHNEQFF. CDR3 coding DNA: TGCAGCACTCCCACGACTGCACACAATGAGCAGTTCTTC.

This clonotype appeared many times. The V and J genes are TRBV11-2 and TRBJ2-4; D is undetermined. The V and J ends lost 0 bases and 7 bases respectively, with 7 bases between them. Germline V gene lookup returns CDR1 SGHAT and CDR2 FQNNGV. The CDR3 is made up of 13 amino acids. The CDR3, as DNA: TGTGCCAGCAGCTTAGATCCCGCTAACATTCAGTACTTC. Translation: CASSLDPANIQYF.

This clonotype was recorded many times. The genes are TRBV14 and TRBJ2-7; 8 bases are shared with TRBD2. Germline CDR1 and CDR2: SGHDN and FVKESK. Trimming took 4 bases from V and 1 from J; bases not matched to a gene: 3. The CDR3 length is 14 residues. In DNA form, the CDR3 reads TGTGCCAGCAGCCGGGGACTAGTTTCCTACGAGCAGTACTTC. It codes for CASSRGLVSYEQYF.

This clonotype was picked up many times. This chain links TRBV20-1 with TRBJ2-1; D is perhaps TRBD2 (6 bases). This CDR3 is 14 amino acids long. Germline CDR1 DFQATT, CDR2 SNEGSKA (reference sequence). The CDR3 coding sequence is TGCAGCGCTCAGGCGGGAATTGCCTACAATGAGCAGTTCTTC. As protein: CSAQAGIAYNEQFF.

Ten or more counts support this clonotype. CDR3 region: CASSLVTESYNEQFF. CDR3 coding DNA: TGTGCCAGCAGCTTAGTAACGGAGAGTTACAATGAGCAGTTCTTC. The chain recombines TRBV7-8 with TRBJ2-1; no clear D gene. This CDR3 is 15 amino acids long. Per germline, CDR1 SGHVS and CDR2 FQNEAQ. Trimming removed 1 base at V and 4 bases at J, with 11 bases between.

In its sample, this clonotype was seen many times. The CDR3 DNA sequence: TGTGCCAGCAGCTTATCAGGGGCGAGACGAACGGAGCAGTTCTTC. It codes for CASSLSGARRTEQFF. V usage is TRBV7-3 and J usage is TRBJ2-1, with D maybe TRBD1 (6 bases). The V gene lost 2 bases and the J gene lost 10 bases, with 18 bases spanning the gap. Germline V CDR1 and CDR2: SGHTA, FQGTGA. The CDR3 has 15 amino acids.

In this sample, this clonotype turned up many times. In nucleotides, the CDR3 is TGTGCCAGCAGTAGCCTTGCGGGCCCCTCCTACGAGCAGTACTTC. Its protein product is CASSSLAGPSYEQYF. This sequence joins TRBV12-3 or TRBV12-4 and TRBJ2-7; D is perhaps TRBD2 (5 bases). Trimming took off 5 bases at V and 0 bases at J, with 14 bases between the two ends. The CDR3 covers 15 residues.